Below are 27 T cell receptor beta chains sequenced from a single sample in a study of T cell responses to AZD1222 COVID-19 vaccine. Sequencing was performed with immunoSEQ multiplex PCR; in TCRdb, only in-frame clones are kept and a portion is missing. The table has 140,000 to 150,000 clones, more than 85% seen once. Sample: peripheral blood, taken on day 0 of AZD1222 vaccination. The receptors were gathered from an adult in good health.

V gene TRBV9 combines with J gene TRBJ2-3; D remains ambiguous. Germline CDR1 is SGDLS and CDR2 is YYNGEE. Deletions cut 6 bases from V and 2 bases from J, with 16 bases between. The CDR3 totals 15 residues. The CDR3 region has the DNA TGTGCCAGCACCCCAATTCCGTCGCCCACAGATACGCAGTATTTT. This encodes CASTPIPSPTDTQYF.

The chain joins TRBV5-1 to TRBJ1-5; D remains ambiguous. Germline loops: CDR1 SGHRS, CDR2 YFSETQ. V was cut by 0 bases and J by 0 bases, with 7 bases left in between. The CDR3 runs 15 residues. The CDR3 loop is CASSLDGYSNQPQHF. The DNA of the CDR3 is TGCGCCAGCAGCTTGGACGGATATAGCAATCAGCCCCAGCATTTT.

The chain recombines TRBV10-1 with TRBJ2-7; no reliable D call. Germline V gene data show CDR1 as WNHNN and CDR2 as SYGVQD (reference sequence). Trimming took 8 bases from V and 3 from J, leaving 8 bases between them. This CDR3 comprises 11 residues. The CDR3: CASPRSYEQYF. The CDR3 DNA sequence: TGCGCCAGCCCCAGGAGCTACGAGCAGTACTTC.

The V call is TRBV19, the J call TRBJ1-2; perhaps TRBD1 as D (5 bases). Trimming left V 8 bases short and J 8 bases short, with 18 bases between. There are 13 residues in the CDR3. Germline V gene sequence: CDR1 LNHDA, CDR2 SQIVND (reference sequence). CDR3 in DNA: TGTGCCAGTCAACAGGCCCTTTTTCTAGGCTACACCTTC. This encodes CASQQALFLGYTF. Supplemented by reference TRBV19 and TRBJ1-2, the full variable domain reads DGGITQSPKYLFRKEGQNVTLSCEQNLNHDAMYWYRQDPGQGLRLIYYSQIVNDFQKGDIAEGYSVSREKKESFPLTVTSAQKNPTAFYLCASQQALFLGYTFGSGTRLTVV.

This clone showed up just once. This chain joins TRBV12-3 or TRBV12-4 and TRBJ1-2, with D hard to call. Trimming stripped 5 bases from V and 8 bases from J, with 15 bases between. The CDR3 spans 13 residues. CDR3 loop: CASSTQELWGYTF. The CDR3 region has the DNA TGTGCCAGCAGTACCCAGGAACTATGGGGCTACACCTTC.

The gene calls are TRBV11-2 and TRBJ1-5, with D perhaps matching TRBD1 (5 bases). V lost 5 bases and J 6 bases, leaving 11 bases between the germline ends. Germline CDR1 reads SGHAT; CDR2 reads FQNNGV. This CDR3 spans 13 amino acids. CDR3 protein: CASSMGGGQPQHF. The DNA of the CDR3 is TGTGCCAGCAGCATGGGGGGAGGTCAGCCCCAGCATTTT.

This chain joins TRBV19 and TRBJ1-2, with D unresolved. This CDR3 is 15 amino acids long. Looked up from germline, CDR1 is LNHDA and CDR2 is SQIVND (reference sequence). V shed 3 bases and J shed 7 bases, with 18 bases lying between them. CDR3 loop: CASSIWFADMGGYTF. CDR3 coding DNA: TGTGCCAGTAGTATTTGGTTTGCCGACATGGGTGGCTACACCTTC.

The rearrangement uses TRBV5-6 and TRBJ2-1; D is uncertain. V lost 4 bases and J lost 6, with 11 bases in between. This CDR3 spans 13 amino acids. The germline CDR1 and CDR2 sequences are SGHDT and YYEEEE. This CDR3 reads CASSRSPFNEQFF. In nucleotides, the CDR3 is TGTGCCAGCAGCCGGAGCCCCTTCAATGAGCAGTTCTTC.

This chain connects TRBV4-1 to TRBJ1-3; no clear D gene. V was trimmed by 4 bases and J by 4 bases, leaving 11 bases between them. Germline V lookup: CDR1 MGHRA, CDR2 YSYEKL. The CDR3 spans 14 residues. As DNA, the CDR3 is TGCGCCAGCAGCCCAAGTGTTGCCGGAAACACCATATATTTT. Amino acids: CASSPSVAGNTIYF.

The chain joins TRBV30 to TRBJ2-1; perhaps TRBD2 as D (6 bases). The CDR3 is 12 residues long. The V gene's germline CDR1 is GTSNPN and CDR2 SVGIG (reference sequence). The CDR3 sequence is CARGADYNEQFF. CDR3 coding DNA: TGTGCGCGCGGGGCTGACTACAATGAGCAGTTCTTC.

This clone appeared once. The chain joins TRBV2 to TRBJ2-5; D gene unclear. Germline V gene data show CDR1 as SNHLY and CDR2 as FYNNEI. Deletions cut 1 base from V and 5 bases from J, with 2 bases between. This CDR3 has 11 amino acids. Written as DNA, the CDR3 is TGTGCCAGCAGTGAAGAGGAGACCCAGTACTTC. Protein product: CASSEEETQYF.

A single count supports this clone. The chain joins TRBV6-5 to TRBJ1-4; D not certain. Trimming shortened V by 6 bases and J by 5 bases, and 7 bases separated the two germline ends. CDR1 MNHEY and CDR2 SVGAGI come from the germline V gene. There are 12 residues in the CDR3. CDR3 nucleotides: TGTGCCAGCAGGGTGGGGAATGAAAAACTGTTTTTT. Its translation: CASRVGNEKLFF.

V and J are TRBV2 and TRBJ1-1, with 7 positions matching TRBD1. This CDR3 spans 17 amino acids. Germline CDR1 reads SNHLY; CDR2 reads FYNNEI. The J segment lost 0 bases and the V segment lost 2 bases, leaving 9 bases of the junction unmatched. Here the CDR3 reads CASSETLTGTVNTEAFF. The CDR3 DNA is TGTGCCAGCAGTGAAACCTTAACCGGGACAGTGAACACTGAAGCTTTCTTT.

This chain joins TRBV19 and TRBJ2-1, with D possibly being TRBD2 (5 bases). The CDR3 has 13 amino acids. The V gene lost 4 bases and the J gene lost 7 bases, with 11 bases spanning the gap. Germline V gene data show CDR1 as LNHDA and CDR2 as SQIVND (reference sequence). CDR3 sequence reads: CASSTGLWNEQFF. The CDR3 nucleotides read TGTGCCAGTAGTACCGGACTGTGGAATGAGCAGTTCTTC.

The chain has TRBV28 and TRBJ2-1; D might be TRBD1 (6 bases). The CDR3 is made up of 17 amino acids. The V and J ends lost 5 bases and 0 bases respectively, with 17 bases between them. Germline CDR1 is MDHEN and CDR2 is SYDVKM. The CDR3 loop is CASSALPGTISYNEQFF. DNA for the CDR3: TGTGCCAGCAGTGCACTCCCAGGGACAATCTCCTACAATGAGCAGTTCTTC. The full variable domain, its missing parts supplied by reference TRBV28 and TRBJ2-1, is DVKVTQSSRYLVKRTGEKVFLECVQDMDHENMFWYRQDPGLGLRLIYFSYDVKMKEKGDIPEGYSVSREKKERFSLILESASTNQTSMYLCASSALPGTISYNEQFFGPGTRLTVL.

Concerning this clone: A read error may produce the germline difference seen at one junction end. The chain's CDR3 is CASSYQTPPEAFF. As DNA, the CDR3 is TGTGCCAGCAGTTATCAGACACCTCCTGAGGCTTTCTTT. The chain recombines TRBV6-5 with TRBJ1-1; D is unclear. The CDR3 has 13 residues. CDR1 is MNHEY and CDR2 is SVGAGI in the germline V gene.

The chain combines TRBV11-2 with TRBJ1-2, with D unclear. Germline CDR1 SGHAT, CDR2 FQNNGV. The CDR3 is 18 amino acids. Trimming left V 2 bases short and J 5 bases short, with 24 bases between. For the CDR3, the DNA is TGTGCCAGCAGCTTAACTATGGACGTTCCCCGCTTGAGTTATGGCTACACCTTC. Translating gives CASSLTMDVPRLSYGYTF.

This chain uses TRBV6-5 with TRBJ1-2; no firm D call. Deletions cut 2 bases from V and 3 bases from J, with 13 bases between. The germline gives CDR1 MNHEY, CDR2 SVGAGI. The CDR3 covers 15 residues. DNA of the CDR3: TGTGCCAGCAGTTACAGTGGCAGCCCCCACTATGGCTACACCTTC. Translated, it gives CASSYSGSPHYGYTF.

The sample holds one count of this clone. This chain joins TRBV13 and TRBJ2-7; 7 bases match TRBD1. The CDR3 is 15 residues long. The J segment lost 4 bases and the V segment lost 4 bases, leaving 10 bases of the junction unmatched. Germline loops: CDR1 PRHDT, CDR2 FYEKMQ (reference sequence). The CDR3 protein is CASSSQDRDGYEQYF. In DNA form, the CDR3 reads TGTGCCAGCAGCTCTCAAGACAGGGATGGATACGAGCAGTACTTC.

In the case of this clone: Its ends do not fully match the called genes, so a read error is possible. V gene TRBV25-1 combines with J gene TRBJ2-7, with D perhaps matching TRBD1 (6 bases). The CDR3 contains 13 residues. In germline, CDR1 is MGHDK, CDR2 SYGVNS. The CDR3 DNA reads TGTGCCAGCAGTGAACATGCGTTTCACAGGGTCGGCTTC. Translating it yields CASSEHAFHRVGF.

The J gene is TRBJ1-5, the V gene TRBV12-3 or TRBV12-4; D ambiguous. V lost 0 bases, J lost 7 bases, and 7 bases lay in between. The CDR3 extends over 13 amino acids. CDR3 sequence reads: CASSLAPTQPQHF. CDR3 nucleotide sequence: TGTGCCAGCAGTTTAGCGCCCACCCAGCCCCAGCATTTT.

The chain links TRBV5-4 to TRBJ2-5; D is undetermined. Germline CDR1 SGHNT, CDR2 YYREEE (reference sequence). The CDR3 totals 13 residues. The V end lost 7 bases, the J end lost 6 bases, and 16 bases lay between the germline ends. CDR3 nucleotide sequence: TGTGCCAGCTCCCCGGCCGATTGGAAGACCCAGTACTTC. Translated, it gives CASSPADWKTQYF.

The count of this clone is one. The rearrangement joins TRBV2 to TRBJ2-3; unclear D gene. The CDR3 has 11 residues. Deletions cut 8 bases from V and 4 bases from J, with 7 bases between. In germline, CDR1 is SNHLY, CDR2 FYNNEI. The CDR3 bases are TGTGCCAGCGGGGTGGCAGATACGCAGTATTTT. Its translation is CASGVADTQYF.

The chain carries TRBV6-2 or TRBV6-3 and TRBJ2-1, with 8 bases aligning to TRBD1. V dropped 2 bases and J dropped 5; count of bases not matched to a gene: 14. The CDR3 contains 18 residues. CDR1 MNHEY and CDR2 SVGEGT come from the germline V gene. CDR3 nucleotide sequence: TGTGCCAGCAGTTACCCAGAATCCACCGACAGGGGAGACAATGAGCAGTTCTTC. It specifies CASSYPESTDRGDNEQFF.

CDR3 in amino acids: CASSLDGTEYSNQPQHF. CDR3 DNA sequence: TGTGCCAGCAGCTTAGATGGGACAGAATATAGCAATCAGCCCCAGCATTTT. This rearrangement joins TRBV7-8 to TRBJ1-5, with 7 nucleotides matching TRBD1. The germline V gene has CDR1 SGHVS and CDR2 FQNEAQ. V shed 1 base, J shed 0 bases, and the junction held 6 bases outside the gene matches. The CDR3 loop spans 17 amino acids.

The chain couples TRBV3-1 (or the pseudogene TRBV3-2) to TRBJ1-3, with D tentatively TRBD1 (6 bases). The CDR3 has 15 residues. Germline CDR1 is LGHDT and CDR2 is YNNKEL (reference sequence). V dropped 11 bases and J dropped 4 bases, with 21 bases sitting between them. The CDR3 region has the DNA TGTGCCCCCAGCGGAGGGGGGGGGAGAGGAAACACCATATATTTT. Protein sequence: CAPSGGGGRGNTIYF.

V is TRBV5-1 and J is TRBJ1-6, with D possibly matching TRBD1 (5 bases). The germline V gene encodes CDR1 SGHRS and CDR2 YFSETQ. The length of the CDR3 is 14 residues. Trimming took off 4 bases at V and 6 bases at J, with 11 bases between the two ends. The CDR3 sequence: CASSGTAGNSPLHF. DNA for the CDR3: TGCGCCAGCAGCGGGACGGCTGGTAATTCACCCCTCCACTTT.